This passage covers 13 T cell receptor beta chains from one sample sequenced in a study of blood T cell repertoires in COVID-19. TCRdb's copy holds only in-frame clones and misses some; the assay was immunoSEQ multiplex PCR. The sample records about 290,000 clones, around four fifths being singletons. The material sequenced was peripheral blood. The receptor source for this set is a woman aged 45-65 years with active or convalescent COVID-19.

This chain connects TRBV5-5 to TRBJ1-1; TRBD1 matches at 7 bases. In germline, CDR1 is SGHKS, CDR2 YYEKEE (reference sequence). The CDR3 totals 14 residues. The J segment lost 3 bases and the V segment lost 4 bases, leaving 6 bases of the junction unmatched. CDR3 amino acids: CASSVPGGYTEAFF. CDR3 coding DNA: TGTGCCAGCAGCGTACCAGGGGGATACACTGAAGCTTTCTTT.

This clone was counted once. The chain has TRBV5-1 and TRBJ1-1, with a tentative D call TRBD1 (6 bases). CDR1 and CDR2 from the germline V gene are SGHRS and YFSETQ. There are 14 residues in the CDR3. V shed 0 bases and J shed 7 bases, with 13 bases lying between them. CDR3 sequence (DNA): TGCGCCAGCAGCTTGGACGGACAGAGCCTTGAAGCTTTCTTT. This translates into CASSLDGQSLEAFF.

The J gene is TRBJ2-1, the V gene TRBV3-1 (or the pseudogene TRBV3-2); TRBD2 matches 9 bases. From germline, CDR1 is LGHDT and CDR2 YNNKEL (reference sequence). The trim removed 3 bases at V and 7 bases at J, leaving 7 bases unmatched. This CDR3 is built from 15 residues. CDR3 sequence: CASSHPAGGLNEQFF. In DNA, the CDR3 is TGTGCCAGCAGCCACCCAGCGGGAGGACTTAATGAGCAGTTCTTC.

The CDR3 DNA follows: TGTGCCAGCAGCTTGGATCAGGGCACCGGCTACACCTTC. It codes for CASSLDQGTGYTF. The J gene is TRBJ1-2, the V gene TRBV5-4, with D maybe TRBD1 (5 bases). Trimming cost V 0 bases and J 8 bases, with 11 bases left between them. CDR1 SGHNT and CDR2 YYREEE come from the germline V gene (reference sequence). The CDR3 extends over 13 amino acids. Full variable domain (rest looked up from reference TRBV5-4 and TRBJ1-2): ETGVTQSPTHLIKTRGQQVTLRCSSQSGHNTVSWYQQALGQGPQFIFQYYREEENGRGNFPPRFSGLQFPNYSSELNVNALELDDSALYLCASSLDQGTGYTFGSGTRLTVV.

This chain links TRBV7-9 with TRBJ2-1; D is possibly TRBD2 (6 bases). CDR3 length: 17 amino acids. Germline lookup yields CDR1 SEHNR and CDR2 FQNEAQ (reference sequence). V lost 4 bases and J lost 5, with 21 bases in between. This CDR3 is CASSSRGVGRSHNEQFF. The CDR3 DNA reads TGTGCCAGCAGCTCACGCGGGGTGGGCCGGTCCCACAATGAGCAGTTCTTC.

This clone has only one observation. V gene TRBV28 combines with J gene TRBJ1-6; weak D call: TRBD1 (5 bases). The CDR3 has 15 amino acids. Deletions cut 7 bases from V and 6 bases from J, with 16 bases between. Per germline, CDR1 MDHEN and CDR2 SYDVKM. DNA for the CDR3: TGTGCCAGCACCCTCGGGGACTTAAGTAATTCACCCCTCCACTTT. The encoded protein is CASTLGDLSNSPLHF.

The chain recombines TRBV6-5 with TRBJ2-5; tentative D call: TRBD1 (6 bases). The CDR3 is 13 residues long. V gave up 7 bases and J gave up 1 base, with 10 bases separating them. Germline V gene sequence: CDR1 MNHEY, CDR2 SVGAGI. The CDR3 sequence is CASTTGSQETQYF. CDR3 coding DNA: TGTGCCAGCACTACAGGGAGCCAAGAGACCCAGTACTTC.

The sample holds a few counts of this clone. The rearrangement uses TRBV7-9 and TRBJ1-1, with 8 bases fitting TRBD1. This CDR3 spans 15 amino acids. Germline CDR1 reads SEHNR; CDR2 reads FQNEAQ (reference sequence). The V gene end was trimmed by 5 bases and the J gene end by 10 bases; junction bases not matched to a gene: 15. The CDR3 DNA is TGTGCCAGCAGCCGTTGGACAGGGATAATGGGACGAGCTTTCTTT. Translated: CASSRWTGIMGRAFF.

The chain carries TRBV15 and TRBJ2-1, with 10 bases aligning to TRBD2. CDR3 length: 20 amino acids. Germline V lookup: CDR1 LNHNV, CDR2 YYDKDF (reference sequence). The V gene end was trimmed by 1 base and the J gene end by 7 bases; junction bases not matched to a gene: 19. The CDR3 protein is CATSRGGLASGRGVGNEQFF. CDR3 nucleotide sequence: TGTGCCACCAGCAGAGGAGGTCTAGCTAGCGGGAGAGGGGTGGGGAATGAGCAGTTCTTC.

The rearrangement uses TRBV6-6 and TRBJ2-1, with a weak D call TRBD1 (6 bases). The CDR3 runs to 17 residues. Germline V gene lookup returns CDR1 MNHNY and CDR2 SVGAGI (reference sequence). Trimming pared 5 bases from V and 8 bases from J, leaving 25 bases between. As DNA, the CDR3 is TGTGCCAGCAGTCTAAGGGGTCTAGACAGGTCCCCGGATGAGCAGTTCTTC. Encoded protein: CASSLRGLDRSPDEQFF.

The chain carries TRBV27 and TRBJ2-5; 7 bases are shared with TRBD2. The germline V gene encodes CDR1 MNHEY and CDR2 SMNVEV (reference sequence). V trimming: 1 base; J trimming: 4 bases; junction bases outside the gene matches: 12. CDR3 length: 17 residues. CDR3 nucleotide sequence: TGTGCCAGCAGTTTATGGGCCAGAGCGGGACCCAGAGAGACCCAGTACTTC. Its protein product is CASSLWARAGPRETQYF.

Details on this clone: This sample includes further DNA sequences coding for the same CDR3. The V gene is TRBV5-1, the J gene TRBJ1-1, with D unresolved. Trimming left V 0 bases short and J 1 base short, with 4 bases between. CDR1 SGHRS and CDR2 YFSETQ come from the germline V gene. CDR3 size: 13 residues. CDR3 region: CASSLVRNTEAFF. CDR3 bases: TGCGCCAGCAGCTTGGTGCGGAACACTGAAGCTTTCTTT.

CDR3 DNA: TGTGCCAGCAGCTTCGGGGACAAGAACACTGAAGCTTTCTTT. This sequence encodes CASSFGDKNTEAFF. The chain links TRBV7-6 to TRBJ1-1, with a weak D call TRBD1 (6 bases). V was shortened by 3 bases and J by 1 base, with 9 bases between the two germline ends. The length of the CDR3 is 14 residues. Germline V gene lookup returns CDR1 SGHVS and CDR2 FNYEAQ.